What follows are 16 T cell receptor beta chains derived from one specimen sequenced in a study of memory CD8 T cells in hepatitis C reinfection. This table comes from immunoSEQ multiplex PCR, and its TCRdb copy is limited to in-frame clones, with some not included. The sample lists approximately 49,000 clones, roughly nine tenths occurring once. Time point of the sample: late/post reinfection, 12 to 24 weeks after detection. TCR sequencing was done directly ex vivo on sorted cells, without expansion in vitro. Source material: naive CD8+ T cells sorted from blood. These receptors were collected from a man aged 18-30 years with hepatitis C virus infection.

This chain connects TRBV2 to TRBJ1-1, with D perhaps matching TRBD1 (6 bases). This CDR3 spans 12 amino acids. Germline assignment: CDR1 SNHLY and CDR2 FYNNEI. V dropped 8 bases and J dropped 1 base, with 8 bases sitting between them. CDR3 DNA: TGTGCCAGCGGGGGACAGAACACTGAAGCTTTCTTT. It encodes CASGGQNTEAFF.

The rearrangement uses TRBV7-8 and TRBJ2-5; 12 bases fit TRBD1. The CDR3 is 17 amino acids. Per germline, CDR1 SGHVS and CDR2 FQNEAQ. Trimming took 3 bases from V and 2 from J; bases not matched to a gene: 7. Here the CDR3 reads CASSLQGTGGYQETQYF. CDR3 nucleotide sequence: TGTGCCAGCAGCTTGCAGGGGACAGGGGGCTATCAAGAGACCCAGTACTTC. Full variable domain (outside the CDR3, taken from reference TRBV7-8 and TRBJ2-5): GAGVSQSPRYKVAKRGQDVALRCDPISGHVSLFWYQQALGQGPEFLTYFQNEAQLDKSGLPSDRFFAERPEGSVSTLKIQRTQQEDSAVYLCASSLQGTGGYQETQYFGPGTRLLVL.

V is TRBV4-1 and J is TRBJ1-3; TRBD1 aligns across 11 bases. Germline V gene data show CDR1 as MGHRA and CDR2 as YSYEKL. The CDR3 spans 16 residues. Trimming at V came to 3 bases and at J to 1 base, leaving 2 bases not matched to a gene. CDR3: CASSQDRGLSGNTIYF. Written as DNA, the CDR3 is TGCGCCAGCAGCCAGGACAGGGGGCTGTCTGGAAACACCATATATTTT.

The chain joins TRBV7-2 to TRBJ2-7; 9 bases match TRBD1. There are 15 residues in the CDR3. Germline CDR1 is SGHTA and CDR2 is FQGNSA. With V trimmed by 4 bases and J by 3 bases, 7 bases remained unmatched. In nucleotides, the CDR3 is TGTGCCAGCAGCTATGGGACAGGGAGCGGCTACGAGCAGTACGTC. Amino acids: CASSYGTGSGYEQYV.

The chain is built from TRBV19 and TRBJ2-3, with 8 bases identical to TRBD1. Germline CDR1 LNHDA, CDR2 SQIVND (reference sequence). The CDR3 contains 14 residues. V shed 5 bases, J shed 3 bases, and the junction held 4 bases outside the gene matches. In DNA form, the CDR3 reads TGTGCCAGTAGTGACCACAGGGGGACAGATACGCAGTATTTT. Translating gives CASSDHRGTDTQYF.

The CDR3 protein is CAIKEGGTEAFF. The CDR3 coding sequence is TGTGCCATCAAGGAAGGGGGCACTGAAGCTTTCTTT. The V gene is TRBV10-3, the J gene TRBJ1-1; possibly TRBD1 for D (6 bases). V shed 7 bases and J shed 4 bases, with 10 bases lying between them. From germline, CDR1 is ENHRY and CDR2 SYGVKD. CDR3 length: 12 residues.

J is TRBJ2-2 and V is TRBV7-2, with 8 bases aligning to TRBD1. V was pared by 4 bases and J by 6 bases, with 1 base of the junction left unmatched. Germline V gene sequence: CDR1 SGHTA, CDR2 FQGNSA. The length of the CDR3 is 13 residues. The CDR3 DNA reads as TGTGCCAGCAGCTCGACAGGGGCCGGGGAGCTGTTTTTT. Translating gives CASSSTGAGELFF.

Here the CDR3 reads CASSSRRGGVYEQYF. The CDR3 DNA follows: TGTGCCAGCAGCTCCCGCCGCGGGGGCGTATACGAGCAGTACTTC. This chain joins TRBV7-2 and TRBJ2-7, with D maybe TRBD2 (7 bases). The germline V gene has CDR1 SGHTA and CDR2 FQGNSA. The germline V and J ends were trimmed by 4 bases and 4 bases, with 17 bases remaining between them. The CDR3 length is 15 residues.

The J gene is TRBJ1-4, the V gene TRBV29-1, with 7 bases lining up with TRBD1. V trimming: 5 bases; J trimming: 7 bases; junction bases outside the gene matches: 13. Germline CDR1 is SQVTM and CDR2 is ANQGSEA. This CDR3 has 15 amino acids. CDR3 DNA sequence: TGCAGCGTTCAAGGGGGCTACGGCGGGACTGAAAAACTGTTTTTT. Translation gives CSVQGGYGGTEKLFF.

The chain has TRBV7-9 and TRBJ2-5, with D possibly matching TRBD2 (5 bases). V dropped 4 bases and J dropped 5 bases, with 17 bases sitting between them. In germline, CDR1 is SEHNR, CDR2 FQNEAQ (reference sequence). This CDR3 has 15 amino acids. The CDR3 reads CASSSPRAIGETQYF. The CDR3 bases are TGTGCCAGCAGCTCTCCGCGGGCTATAGGGGAGACCCAGTACTTC.

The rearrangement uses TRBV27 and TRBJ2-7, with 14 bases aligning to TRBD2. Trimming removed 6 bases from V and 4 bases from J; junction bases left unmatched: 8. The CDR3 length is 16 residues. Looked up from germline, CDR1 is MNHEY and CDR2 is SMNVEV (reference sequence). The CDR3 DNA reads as TGTGCCAGCAGGACGGCGACTAGCGGGAGGGTGTACGAGCAGTACTTC. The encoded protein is CASRTATSGRVYEQYF.

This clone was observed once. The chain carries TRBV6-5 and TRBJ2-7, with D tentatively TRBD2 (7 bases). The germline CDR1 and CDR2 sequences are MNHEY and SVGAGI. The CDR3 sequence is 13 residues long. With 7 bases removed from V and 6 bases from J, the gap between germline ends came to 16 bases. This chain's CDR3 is CASTSSGGLEQYV. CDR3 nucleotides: TGTGCCAGCACCTCCTCCGGGGGGCTCGAGCAGTACGTC.

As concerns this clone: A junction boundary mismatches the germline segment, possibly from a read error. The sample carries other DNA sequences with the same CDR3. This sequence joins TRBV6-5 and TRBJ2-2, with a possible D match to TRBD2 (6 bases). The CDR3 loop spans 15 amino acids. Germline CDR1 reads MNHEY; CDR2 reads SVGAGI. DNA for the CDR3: TGTGCCAGCTCGGTCCGCGGGGAAAACACCGGGGAGCTATTTTTT. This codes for CASSVRGENTGELFF.

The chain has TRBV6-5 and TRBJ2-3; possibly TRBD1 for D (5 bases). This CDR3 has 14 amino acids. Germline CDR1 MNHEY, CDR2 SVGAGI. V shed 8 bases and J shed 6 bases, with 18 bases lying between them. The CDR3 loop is CASQDSLDLDTQYF. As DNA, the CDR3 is TGTGCCAGCCAAGACAGCCTAGATCTCGATACGCAGTATTTT.

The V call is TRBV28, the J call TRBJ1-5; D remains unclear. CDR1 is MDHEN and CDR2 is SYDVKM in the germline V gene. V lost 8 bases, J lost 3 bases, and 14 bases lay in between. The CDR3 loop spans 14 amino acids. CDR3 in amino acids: CASAEGRYNQPQHF. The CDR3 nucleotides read TGTGCCAGCGCGGAAGGAAGGTACAATCAGCCCCAGCATTTT. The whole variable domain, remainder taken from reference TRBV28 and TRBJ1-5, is DVKVTQSSRYLVKRTGEKVFLECVQDMDHENMFWYRQDPGLGLRLIYFSYDVKMKEKGDIPEGYSVSREKKERFSLILESASTNQTSMYLCASAEGRYNQPQHFGDGTRLSIL.

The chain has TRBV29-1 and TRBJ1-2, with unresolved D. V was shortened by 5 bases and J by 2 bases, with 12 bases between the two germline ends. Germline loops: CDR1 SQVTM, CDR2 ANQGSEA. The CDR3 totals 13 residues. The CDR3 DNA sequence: TGCAGCGTTCGCCGGGCGGGGAACTATGGCTACACCTTC. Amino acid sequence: CSVRRAGNYGYTF.